This entry lists 7 T cell receptor beta chains sequenced from one sample in a study of regulatory T cells in long-lasting Graves disease. The time point was: newly diagnosed GD, antithyroid drugs for less than 3 months. RNA isolated from PBMCs was used to make the TCR library. CDR3 regions were amplified by Arm-PCR using iRepertoire HTBI primers to build TCR beta libraries. TCRdb reanalysed the multiplex PCR reads using MiXCR and keeps one entry per CDR3 protein. The top ten hold 20% to 25% of the sample, which has roughly 380,000 distinct CDR3 sequences, around 15% seen once. The sequenced sample was peripheral blood mononuclear cells (PBMCs), obtained at new diagnosis, from a patient treated with antithyroid drugs. Every receptor here comes from a female donor with Graves disease.

This clonotype has at least ten counts. The chain has TRBV4-3 and TRBJ2-7; 7 bases are shared with TRBD2. Germline CDR1 is LGHNA and CDR2 is YSLEER. V lost 0 bases and J lost 12; bases outside the gene matches: 8. There are 13 residues in the CDR3. The CDR3 protein is CASSQDRGGSLYF. The CDR3 nucleotides are TGCGCCAGCAGCCAAGATAGGGGCGGGAGCTTGTACTTC.

There are a few counts of this clonotype. With a much larger clone just one base away, this may be a read error. The rearrangement uses TRBV3-1 and TRBJ1-2; D is ambiguous. There are 14 residues in the CDR3. Trimming took 0 bases from V and 7 from J, leaving 12 bases between them. The germline V gene encodes CDR1 LGHDT and CDR2 YNNKEL (reference sequence). The CDR3 spells CASSQDWWAAGYTF. The CDR3 DNA reads as TGTGCCAGCAGCCAAGATTGGTGGGCAGCTGGCTACACCTTC.

This clonotype was seen repeatedly, ten times or more. V and J are TRBV12-5 and TRBJ1-4, with TRBD1 matching 7 bases. The germline V gene has CDR1 LGHNT and CDR2 FRNRAP. The CDR3 is 13 amino acids. The trim removed 1 base at V and 9 bases at J, leaving 2 bases unmatched. The CDR3 nucleotides read TGTGCTAGTGGTTTGGAGGACAGGCAAAAACTGTTTTTT. Its translation is CASGLEDRQKLFF.

The chain recombines TRBV4-1 with TRBJ1-2; D is perhaps TRBD1 (5 bases). Trimming cost V 4 bases and J 0 bases, with 15 bases left between them. Germline V gene data show CDR1 as MGHRA and CDR2 as YSYEKL. This CDR3 comprises 16 residues. CDR3 nucleotides: TGCGCCAGCAGCCGACAAATGACAGACTCTAACTATGGCTACACCTTC. Translating it yields CASSRQMTDSNYGYTF.

The sample holds many counts of this clonotype. The chain joins TRBV6-5 to TRBJ1-2; maybe TRBD1 (6 bases). In germline, CDR1 is MNHEY, CDR2 SVGAGI. CDR3 size: 15 residues. Trimming cost V 2 bases and J 0 bases, with 10 bases left between them. CDR3 nucleotides: TGTGCCAGCAGTTACGATGGACAGACTAACTATGGCTACACCTTC. This codes for CASSYDGQTNYGYTF.

This clonotype has a count of ten or more. J is TRBJ2-1 and V is TRBV10-1; perhaps TRBD1 as D (8 bases). Germline lookup yields CDR1 WNHNN and CDR2 SYGVQD (reference sequence). This CDR3 has 21 amino acids. V lost 5 bases and J 3 bases, leaving 32 bases between the germline ends. This chain's CDR3 is CASSPVGGDRHPRDIYNEQFF. CDR3 bases: TGCGCCAGCAGTCCCGTGGGGGGGGACAGGCACCCCCGGGACATCTACAATGAGCAGTTCTTC.

This clonotype was detected ten times or more. The chain uses TRBV7-2 and TRBJ2-1, with 12 positions matching TRBD1. This CDR3 comprises 14 residues. V was clipped by 6 bases and J by 8 bases; unmatched bases: 5. From germline, CDR1 is SGHTA and CDR2 FQGNSA. CDR3 protein: CASSRDRGPYEQFF. The CDR3 bases are TGTGCCAGCAGTCGGGACAGGGGGCCCTATGAGCAGTTCTTC.